This is a list of T cell receptor beta chains from one sample in a study of CD8+CD57+ T cells in acquired aplastic anemia. In TCRdb, the reads were re-called with MiXCR into one record per CDR3 protein. The repertoire includes approximately 150,000 distinct CDR3 sequences, more than 45% of them detected once, and roughly 3.2% sits in the top ten. Sequenced input: sorted CD4+, CD8+, or CD8+CD57+ T cells (not recorded which) from PBMCs. These receptors all stem from a human donor with aplastic anemia. The CDR3 runs from the conserved cysteine through the conserved F or W. The order of the fields is J gene, clone size, V gene, D gene, CDR3 DNA, CDR3 protein. A D gene is named only where the DNA matches it firmly. Expanded clones get a size class; other rows say once, few or many, or leave the size out.

>TRBJ1-1|many|TRBV19|.
TGTGCCAGTAGTACGGGTACTGAAGCTTTCTTT
CASSTGTEAFF
>TRBJ1-4|.|TRBV7-9|.
TGTGCCAGCAGCTTGGTGTACGAAAAACTGTTTTTT
CASSLVYEKLFF
>TRBJ2-5|.|TRBV25-1|.
TGTGCCAGCAGTGCTTACACCGGGGGTGAGACCCAGTACTTC
CASSAYTGGETQYF
>TRBJ2-3|.|TRBV5-1|TRBD1
TGCGCCAGCAGCACTCTGACAGGGGAAACAGATACGCAGTATTTT
CASSTLTGETDTQYF
>TRBJ2-4|.|TRBV10-3|TRBD1
TGTGCCACAACTCCCAGGGGACAGGGCGAGGCCAAAAACATTCAGTACTTC
CATTPRGQGEAKNIQYF
>TRBJ2-7|.|TRBV25-1|TRBD2
TGTGCCAGCAGTGAATATGACGGGCTAGCGGGACTCGACCCCTACGAGCAGTACTTC
CASSEYDGLAGLDPYEQYF
>TRBJ1-6|.|TRBV20-1|.
TGCAGTGCTAGTGGAGGCTTGGACTCACCCCTCCACTTT
CSASGGLDSPLHF
>TRBJ2-3|.|TRBV5-1|.
TGCGCCAGCAGCCTCAGGACTAGCACAGATACGCAGTATTTT
CASSLRTSTDTQYF
>TRBJ2-3|.|TRBV24-1|TRBD2
TGTGCCACCAGTGAGCGGACTAGAACAGATACGCAGTATTTT
CATSERTRTDTQYF
>TRBJ2-7|many|TRBV5-1|.
TGCGCCAGCAGCGTACAGGGAGAGCACGAGCAGTACTTC
CASSVQGEHEQYF
>TRBJ2-5|.|TRBV20-1|.
TGCAGTGCTCGGCCTGAGGAGACCCAGTACTTC
CSARPEETQYF
>TRBJ2-7|many|TRBV12-3/TRBV12-4|TRBD1
TGTGCCAGCAGTCAGCGGGACAGGGGCCCCCTGGGCGAGCAGTACTTC
CASSQRDRGPLGEQYF
>TRBJ1-4|.|TRBV29-1|.
TGCAGCGTTGAAGACAGGGCCATTAATGAAAAACTGTTTTTT
CSVEDRAINEKLFF
>TRBJ2-5|many|TRBV5-1|TRBD1
TGCGCCAGCAGCATCCGGACAGGGGTGGAGACCCAGTACTTC
CASSIRTGVETQYF
>TRBJ1-2|.|TRBV3-1|.
TGTGCCAGCAGCCAAGATTACAGGTCCTATGGCTACACCTTC
CASSQDYRSYGYTF
>TRBJ1-3|.|TRBV19|.
TGTGTCAGTAGTCGAGTGGGTGAAAACACCATATATTTT
CVSSRVGENTIYF
>TRBJ2-7|.|TRBV2|.
TGTGCCAGTGACGACGCAGGCAGGGAGCAGTACTTC
CASDDAGREQYF
>TRBJ2-4|.|TRBV20-1|.
TGCAGTGCTAGAGATGCTACCCGGGACGGAGGAGGCCAGGGAAACATTCAGTACTTC
CSARDATRDGGGQGNIQYF
>TRBJ1-5|many|TRBV12-5|.
TGTGCTAGTGGGGACAGCTATAGCAATCAGCCCCAGCATTTT
CASGDSYSNQPQHF
>TRBJ1-4|.|TRBV19|.
TGTGCCAGTAGTACCACAGGGACCCCTAATGAAAAACTGTTTTTT
CASSTTGTPNEKLFF
>TRBJ1-1|many|TRBV5-6|.
TGTGCCAGCAGCTTGGCATTGGGTTTCACTGAAGCTTTCTTT
CASSLALGFTEAFF
>TRBJ1-1|many|TRBV10-2|.
TGTGCCAGCAGCCCGCATAGGGACACGAACACTGAAGCTTTCTTT
CASSPHRDTNTEAFF
>TRBJ2-7|.|TRBV20-1|.
TGCAGTGCCCCCAACCCGACGGCCGACAAATTCTACGAGCAGTACTTC
CSAPNPTADKFYEQYF
>TRBJ1-1|.|TRBV6-1|.
TGTGCCAGCTCGGGCAGGGCCGCTGAAGCTTTCTTT
CASSGRAAEAFF
>TRBJ2-1|.|TRBV2|.
TGTGCCAGCACATCTTATTACAATGAGCAGTTCTTC
CASTSYYNEQFF
>TRBJ1-2|.|TRBV24-1|TRBD1
TGTGCCAATCGAGGGGGCTCTGGCTACACCTTC
CANRGGSGYTF
>TRBJ2-2|.|TRBV5-4|.
TGTGCCAGCAGCCTTCCCGCTACCACCGGGGAGCTGTTTTTT
CASSLPATTGELFF
>TRBJ2-5|many|TRBV7-3|TRBD1
TGTGCCAGCAGCTCGGGACAGGGAGTTGGAAAGACCCAGTACTTC
CASSSGQGVGKTQYF
>TRBJ1-3|few|TRBV6-1|.
TGTGCCAGCAGTGAAGCTGGGGTAGGGTCTGGAAACACCATATATTTT
CASSEAGVGSGNTIYF
>TRBJ1-1|.|TRBV19|.
TGTGCCAGTAGTACGAGGGACACTGAAGCTTTCTTT
CASSTRDTEAFF
>TRBJ2-7|.|TRBV19|TRBD2
TGTGCCAGTAGTGTACAACTGGGAGGGAGCTACGGGCAGTACTTC
CASSVQLGGSYGQYF
>TRBJ1-1|.|TRBV5-1|TRBD1
TGCGCCAGCAGCACCTCACAGGGGGTTACTGAAGCTTTCTTT
CASSTSQGVTEAFF
>TRBJ2-3|.|TRBV7-6|TRBD1
TGTGCCAGCAGTTCAGACAGGGGGCAGAGCGATACGCAGTATTTT
CASSSDRGQSDTQYF
>TRBJ2-7|.|TRBV19|.
TGTGCCAGTAGTATTATGAGTAGCGGCGGGGTGAACGAGCAGTACTTC
CASSIMSSGGVNEQYF
>TRBJ1-1|many|TRBV29-1|.
TGCAGCGTTGAATCACATACGGGCACTGAAGCTTTCTTT
CSVESHTGTEAFF
>TRBJ2-2|few|TRBV29-1|.
TGCAGCGTTGTTGCGAACACCGGGGAGCTGTTTTTT
CSVVANTGELFF
>TRBJ1-1|.|TRBV6-6|.
TGTGCCAGCAAGGGGGACACTGAAGCTTTCTTT
CASKGDTEAFF
>TRBJ2-2|once|TRBV4-3|.
TGCGCCAGCAGCGCCCAAGACACCGAGGAGCTGTTTTTT
CASSAQDTEELFF
>TRBJ2-2|.|TRBV27|TRBD1
TGTGCCAGCAGTTTTGCCGGGACAGGCAACACCGGGGAGCTGTTTTTT
CASSFAGTGNTGELFF
>TRBJ2-5|.|TRBV24-1|TRBD2
TGTGCCACCAGTGCTAGCGGGGGGGCAGAGACCCAGTACTTC
CATSASGGAETQYF
>TRBJ2-1|many|TRBV9|TRBD1
TGTGCCAGCAGTGCTACAGGGGCACCCCTACGGCAGTTCTTC
CASSATGAPLRQFF
>TRBJ1-2|.|TRBV7-2|.
TGTGCCAGCAGCCTGTTCGGGGGGGTAGACTACACCTTC
CASSLFGGVDYTF
>TRBJ2-1|.|TRBV10-2|TRBD2
TGCGCCAGTGGGACTAGCGGGAGGAATGAGCAGTTCTTC
CASGTSGRNEQFF
>TRBJ1-2|.|TRBV2|TRBD1
TGTGCCAGCGGGACGGGACAGGGTAGCTATGGCTACACCTTC
CASGTGQGSYGYTF
>TRBJ1-1|many|TRBV5-8|.
TGTGCCAGCAGCTTGGGGTTGCGGGTAAACACTGAAGCTTTCTTT
CASSLGLRVNTEAFF